The source of this TCR beta chain is a study of T-cell memory formation after mild COVID-19. A single record per CDR3 protein comes from TCRdb applying MiXCR to the 5' RACE reads. The sample has hundreds of thousands of distinct CDR3 sequences, approximately 25% seen once; the top ten hold around 13%. Germline-derived CDR1 and CDR2 are LGHNT and FRNRAP. The CDR3 spans 13 residues. V was cut by 3 bases and J by 3 bases, with 5 bases left in between. The receptor comes from an adult woman who had mild COVID-19 (a few samples of this study predate the infection). Cell type and time point are not known. The chain recombines TRBV12-5 with TRBJ2-2; unclear D gene. The sample comprised PBMCs or a T cell subset sorted from them (not recorded which). The DNA of the CDR3 is TGTGCTAGTGGTTTAGCGTACACCGGGGAGCTGTTTTTT. As protein: CASGLAYTGELFF.